This T cell receptor beta chain derives from a study of T cell responses to AZD1222 COVID-19 vaccine. The CDR3 covers 17 residues. Trimming took 3 bases from V and 1 from J, leaving 13 bases between them. Per the germline V gene, CDR1 is KGHSH and CDR2 is LQKENI. Generated by immunoSEQ multiplex PCR, the TCRdb table keeps only in-frame clones and is missing some. The sample lists 120,000 to 150,000 clones; about 91% were seen once. The chain joins TRBV18 to TRBJ2-6; maybe TRBD2 (5 bases). Sequenced here: peripheral blood, sampled 28 days after the second AZD1222 dose. The origin of this receptor is an adult who received the AZD1222 COVID-19 vaccine. This chain's CDR3 is CASSPDSVGSGANVLTF. CDR3 coding DNA: TGTGCCAGCTCACCGGACTCCGTTGGATCTGGGGCCAACGTCCTGACTTTC.